A single sample gave rise to the 8 T cell receptor beta chains below, sequenced in a study of blood T cell repertoires in COVID-19. The method was immunoSEQ multiplex PCR; TCRdb's version includes in-frame clones alone and lacks a portion of them. The sample shows around 250,000 clones, around 90% of them seen only once. Sequenced: PBMCs or T cells enriched from blood (not recorded which). These receptors came from a woman aged 50 to 60 who had recovered from COVID-19.

The V gene is TRBV11-3, the J gene TRBJ2-1, with TRBD2 as a possible D gene (6 bases). Germline CDR1 is SGHNT and CDR2 is YENEEA. The CDR3 is 13 amino acids. V was trimmed by 6 bases and J by 4 bases, leaving 10 bases between them. DNA for the CDR3: TGTGCCAGCAGTGTCGGGGGTTACAATGAGCAGTTCTTC. It specifies CASSVGGYNEQFF.

CDR3 protein: CASSFGVNEQFF. The DNA for the CDR3 is TGCGCCAGCAGCTTCGGGGTGAATGAGCAGTTCTTC. V and J are TRBV5-1 and TRBJ2-1; weak D call: TRBD2 (5 bases). CDR3 size: 12 residues. The ends were cut back, 2 bases at V and 7 bases at J, with 7 bases in the middle. Germline assignment: CDR1 SGHRS and CDR2 YFSETQ.

The chain couples TRBV18 to TRBJ1-1, with 7 nucleotides matching TRBD1. Germline V gives CDR1 KGHSH, CDR2 LQKENI. The CDR3 extends over 15 amino acids. V was clipped by 4 bases and J by 1 base; unmatched bases: 6. The CDR3 DNA is TGTGCCAGCTCACAACCGGGACAGCAGAACACTGAAGCTTTCTTT. Amino acid sequence: CASSQPGQQNTEAFF.

The sample holds one count of this clone. The chain couples TRBV7-2 to TRBJ2-7; D uncertain. The V end was cut by 0 bases, the J end by 0 bases, with 12 bases between. There are 16 residues in the CDR3. CDR1 and CDR2 (germline): SGHTA, FQGNSA. CDR3: CASSLAGPSSSYEQYF. As DNA, the CDR3 is TGTGCCAGCAGCTTAGCGGGCCCGTCAAGCTCCTACGAGCAGTACTTC. Supplemented by reference TRBV7-2 and TRBJ2-7, the full variable domain reads GAGVSQSPSNKVTEKGKDVELRCDPISGHTALYWYRQSLGQGLEFLIYFQGNSAPDKSGLPSDRFSAERTGGSVSTLTIQRTQQEDSAVYLCASSLAGPSSSYEQYFGPGTRLTVT.

J is TRBJ1-5 and V is TRBV6-4, with 7 bases aligning to TRBD1. Germline-derived CDR1 and CDR2 are MRHNA and SNTAGT. With 6 bases clipped from V and 0 bases from J, the junction kept 17 bases outside the gene matches. This CDR3 is built from 19 residues. In nucleotides, the CDR3 is TGTGCCAGCAGGGATAACCATACCGGGACAGTGTATAGCAATCAGCCCCAGCATTTT. Protein: CASRDNHTGTVYSNQPQHF.

The chain couples TRBV18 to TRBJ1-6; D remains ambiguous. The CDR3 contains 15 residues. Trimming stripped 2 bases from V and 1 base from J, with 6 bases between. The germline V gene has CDR1 KGHSH and CDR2 LQKENI. The CDR3 DNA is TGTGCCAGCTCACCAAGGGAGTCCTATAATTCACCCCTCCACTTT. Amino acid sequence: CASSPRESYNSPLHF.

A single count supports this clone. The chain recombines TRBV9 with TRBJ1-1; D perhaps matches TRBD1 (5 bases). Germline V lookup: CDR1 SGDLS, CDR2 YYNGEE. Trimming removed 0 bases at V and 4 bases at J, with 13 bases between. The CDR3 spans 15 residues. CDR3 protein: CASSVAPRVGTEAFF. CDR3 in DNA: TGTGCCAGCAGCGTAGCTCCCAGGGTAGGCACTGAAGCTTTCTTT.

The chain is built from TRBV2 and TRBJ1-6; 7 bases are shared with TRBD1. Germline values: CDR1 SNHLY, CDR2 FYNNEI. This CDR3 has 14 amino acids. V shed 3 bases, J shed 5 bases, and the junction held 1 base outside the gene matches. The CDR3 sequence: CASSEGQNNSPLHF. The CDR3 DNA follows: TGTGCCAGCAGTGAGGGACAGAATAATTCACCCCTCCACTTT. Complete variable domain (other parts from reference TRBV2 and TRBJ1-6): EPEVTQTPSHQVTQMGQEVILRCVPISNHLYFYWYRQILGQKVEFLVSFYNNEISEKSEIFDDQFSVERPDGSNFTLKIRSTKLEDSAMYFCASSEGQNNSPLHFGNGTRLTVT.